Shown below are 24 T cell receptor beta chains from a single sample sequenced in a study of PD-1 blockade in mismatch repair-deficient tumors. TCRdb's copy holds only in-frame clones and misses some; the assay was immunoSEQ multiplex PCR. In the table there are about 130,000 clones, around nine tenths of which are singletons. The input for sequencing was peripheral blood, taken approximately 72 weeks after starting pembrolizumab. These receptors all come from an adult with mismatch repair-deficient cancer.

The V and J genes are TRBV6-5 and TRBJ2-1, with 10 bases that match TRBD1. The CDR3 contains 15 residues. Germline V gene lookup returns CDR1 MNHEY and CDR2 SVGAGI. Trimming cost V 2 bases and J 6 bases; bases outside gene matches: 4. Written as DNA, the CDR3 is TGTGCCAGCAGTTACCCAGGACAGGGGGGCAATGAGCAGTTCTTC. It translates to CASSYPGQGGNEQFF.

The V gene is TRBV27, the J gene TRBJ1-4; D may be TRBD1 (5 bases). With 8 bases removed from V and 8 bases from J, the gap between germline ends came to 12 bases. Germline lookup yields CDR1 MNHEY and CDR2 SMNVEV (reference sequence). The CDR3 runs to 12 residues. CDR3 residues: CASGAGREKLFF. The CDR3, as DNA: TGTGCCAGCGGAGCGGGGCGGGAAAAACTGTTTTTT.

This clone was seen just once. The chain couples TRBV6-1 to TRBJ2-7; D might be TRBD1 (5 bases). Germline CDR1 and CDR2: MNHNS and SASEGT. Trimming removed 1 base from V and 2 bases from J, with 12 bases in between. This CDR3 is built from 15 residues. In nucleotides, the CDR3 is TGTGCCAGCAGTGAAGTAGGGGCAATTACCTACGAGCAGTACTTC. It is translated as CASSEVGAITYEQYF.

The rearrangement links TRBV29-1 to TRBJ1-1; D may be TRBD1 (5 bases). CDR1 is SQVTM, CDR2 ANQGSEA, per germline. V was cut by 1 base and J by 0 bases, with 15 bases left in between. There are 16 residues in the CDR3. DNA of the CDR3: TGCAGCGTTGAAGGATCCGGGGACCGCTTGAACACTGAAGCTTTCTTT. The encoded protein is CSVEGSGDRLNTEAFF.

This chain joins TRBV7-9 and TRBJ2-7, with TRBD2 matching 16 bases. The ends lost 5 bases at V and 6 bases at J; junction bases unmatched: 4. This CDR3 has 15 residues. Germline CDR1 SEHNR, CDR2 FQNEAQ (reference sequence). The DNA for the CDR3 is TGTGCCAGCAGCCGCGGGACTAGCGGGGGGGGCGAGCAGTACTTC. Protein product: CASSRGTSGGGEQYF.

This clone was detected a few times. The chain uses TRBV5-1 and TRBJ2-3; D not certain. Germline lookup yields CDR1 SGHRS and CDR2 YFSETQ. The germline V and J ends were trimmed by 1 base and 2 bases, with 8 bases remaining between them. The CDR3 loop spans 14 amino acids. The CDR3 reads CASSLSPNTDTQYF. CDR3 sequence (DNA): TGCGCCAGCAGCTTGTCCCCGAACACAGATACGCAGTATTTT.

V and J are TRBV4-2 and TRBJ1-2; D is undetermined. Germline CDR1 reads LGHNA; CDR2 reads YNFKEQ. CDR3 length: 17 residues. Deletions cut 1 base from V and 5 bases from J, with 20 bases between. CDR3 amino acids: CASSQGQWEVSPYGYTF. CDR3 DNA sequence: TGTGCCAGCAGCCAAGGGCAGTGGGAAGTGAGCCCTTATGGCTACACCTTC.

The genes are TRBV7-6 and TRBJ2-7; 11 nucleotides match TRBD2. CDR1 is SGHVS and CDR2 is FNYEAQ in the germline V gene. Trimming at V came to 4 bases and at J to 1 base, leaving 0 bases not matched to a gene. CDR3 length: 14 residues. The CDR3 reads CASSSSGGSYEQYF. Here the CDR3 DNA reads TGTGCCAGCAGCTCTAGCGGGGGGTCCTACGAGCAGTACTTC.

To note about this clone: This same CDR3 is encoded by further DNA sequences in the sample. This chain joins TRBV5-1 and TRBJ1-1; 7 bases fit TRBD1. Germline CDR1 reads SGHRS; CDR2 reads YFSETQ. V trimming: 4 bases; J trimming: 0 bases; junction bases outside the gene matches: 3. This CDR3 is 14 amino acids long. The CDR3 region has the DNA TGCGCCAGCAGCCGGACAGGAGTGAACACTGAAGCTTTCTTT. Amino acid sequence: CASSRTGVNTEAFF.

The chain uses TRBV28 and TRBJ2-7; possibly TRBD1 for D (5 bases). The CDR3 has 11 amino acids. Germline V CDR1 and CDR2: MDHEN, SYDVKM. CDR3: CASGAPYEQYF. The CDR3 nucleotides read TGTGCGAGTGGGGCCCCCTACGAGCAGTACTTC.

This sequence joins TRBV6-5 and TRBJ2-3; D is possibly TRBD2 (5 bases). Trimming shortened V by 10 bases and J by 3 bases, and 11 bases separated the two germline ends. The germline V gene has CDR1 MNHEY and CDR2 SVGAGI. The CDR3 totals 12 residues. The CDR3 DNA reads TGTGCCACCAAGATAGCGACAGATACGCAGTATTTT. This codes for CATKIATDTQYF.

CDR3 residues: CASSYRATGELFF. CDR3 DNA sequence: TGTGCCAGCAGTTATAGGGCCACCGGGGAGCTGTTTTTT. This chain joins TRBV6-5 and TRBJ2-2; D gene ambiguous. Per germline, CDR1 MNHEY and CDR2 SVGAGI. CDR3 length: 13 amino acids. V was cut by 3 bases and J by 4 bases, with 6 bases left in between.

This clone was detected only a few times. The chain carries TRBV5-4 and TRBJ2-7; unclear D gene. Between the trimmed V and J ends, which lost 2 bases and 6 bases, there was a span of 6 bases. CDR3 length: 11 residues. Germline CDR1 is SGHNT and CDR2 is YYREEE (reference sequence). CDR3 protein: CASSLNFEQYF. The CDR3 DNA reads TGTGCCAGCAGCTTAAACTTCGAGCAGTACTTC. The full variable domain, its missing parts supplied by reference TRBV5-4 and TRBJ2-7, is ETGVTQSPTHLIKTRGQQVTLRCSSQSGHNTVSWYQQALGQGPQFIFQYYREEENGRGNFPPRFSGLQFPNYSSELNVNALELDDSALYLCASSLNFEQYFGPGTRLTVT.

J is TRBJ1-1 and V is TRBV19; D gene ambiguous. This CDR3 is 14 amino acids long. V lost 3 bases to trimming and J lost 4 bases, with 12 bases between them. Germline V gene sequence: CDR1 LNHDA, CDR2 SQIVND (reference sequence). The CDR3 is CASSILGGGTEAFF. The DNA for the CDR3 is TGTGCCAGTAGTATTTTGGGAGGTGGCACTGAAGCTTTCTTT.

The rearrangement joins TRBV14 to TRBJ2-1, with 7 bases fitting TRBD2. The V segment lost 6 bases and the J segment 9 bases; nucleotides outside the gene matches: 5. CDR1 and CDR2 from the germline V gene are SGHDN and FVKESK. The CDR3 consists of 12 residues. CDR3 bases: TGTGCCAGCAGTGTGACTAGCAGTGAGCAGTTCTTC. This translates into CASSVTSSEQFF. The full variable domain, rest sourced from reference TRBV14 and TRBJ2-1, is EAGVTQFPSHSVIEKGQTVTLRCDPISGHDNLYWYRRVMGKEIKFLLHFVKESKQDESGMPNNRFLAERTGGTYSTLKVQPAELEDSGVYFCASSVTSSEQFFGPGTRLTVL.

The gene calls are TRBV6-6 and TRBJ2-7; D call uncertain. The CDR3 sequence is 14 residues long. CDR1 MNHNY and CDR2 SVGAGI come from the germline V gene (reference sequence). The V end lost 5 bases, the J end lost 4 bases, and 15 bases lay between the germline ends. The CDR3 DNA follows: TGTGCCAGCAGTGATATTGAGGATCCTTACGAGCAGTACTTC. Its protein is CASSDIEDPYEQYF.

The chain links TRBV10-3 to TRBJ1-2; D is ambiguous. V was cut by 3 bases and J by 8 bases, with 13 bases left in between. This CDR3 is 13 amino acids long. In germline, CDR1 is ENHRY, CDR2 SYGVKD. The DNA for the CDR3 is TGTGCCATCAGTGAACGGGGTGCGGGGGGCTACACCTTC. Amino acids: CAISERGAGGYTF.

The chain couples TRBV7-6 to TRBJ2-1; D not resolved. The CDR3 loop spans 12 amino acids. Germline V gene data show CDR1 as SGHVS and CDR2 as FNYEAQ. Trimming stripped 5 bases from V and 8 bases from J, with 10 bases between. This CDR3 is CASSPAGYEQFF. The CDR3 nucleotides read TGTGCCAGCAGCCCAGCAGGCTATGAGCAGTTCTTC.

The V and J genes are TRBV5-4 and TRBJ2-7, with D uncertain. The CDR3 totals 14 residues. Germline V CDR1 and CDR2: SGHNT, YYREEE (reference sequence). V was cut by 3 bases and J by 0 bases, with 10 bases left in between. CDR3 DNA: TGTGCCAGCAGCTCGGACCCTAACTCCTACGAGCAGTACTTC. The encoded protein is CASSSDPNSYEQYF.

The chain carries TRBV6-5 and TRBJ2-1; 9 nucleotides agree with TRBD1. The trim removed 3 bases at V and 10 bases at J, leaving 1 base unmatched. Germline lookup yields CDR1 MNHEY and CDR2 SVGAGI. The CDR3 totals 12 residues. DNA of the CDR3: TGTGCCAGCAGTTATGGGACAGGGGAGCAGTTCTTC. Translation gives CASSYGTGEQFF.

This clone was seen more than once but under ten times. The CDR3 loop reads CASSVGVIYNEQFF. In DNA form, the CDR3 reads TGTGCCAGCAGCGTAGGAGTCATTTACAATGAGCAGTTCTTC. The chain couples TRBV9 to TRBJ2-1; D not certain. Germline CDR1 and CDR2: SGDLS and YYNGEE. The CDR3 totals 14 residues. The V and J ends lost 0 bases and 4 bases respectively, with 8 bases between them.

The chain has TRBV5-6 and TRBJ2-5; D is unclear. The tail of the sequence fits TRBJ2-7 better, so the J call may be wrong. The CDR3 runs 14 residues. Germline V gene lookup returns CDR1 SGHDT and CDR2 YYEEEE. CDR3 DNA sequence: TGTGCCAGCAGCTTAGGGTTAAGCTCCTACGAGCAGTACTTC. Translation gives CASSLGLSSYEQYF.

This clone appeared a few times. This chain connects TRBV13 to TRBJ1-1; no clear D. Deletions cut 0 bases from V and 0 bases from J, with 2 bases between. Germline CDR1 is PRHDT and CDR2 is FYEKMQ (reference sequence). This CDR3 is built from 13 residues. The DNA for the CDR3 is TGTGCCAGCAGCTTAGGCTTGAACACTGAAGCTTTCTTT. Its protein is CASSLGLNTEAFF.

The chain recombines TRBV4-1 with TRBJ2-1; 8 bases agree with TRBD1. The CDR3 contains 18 residues. Germline-derived CDR1 and CDR2 are MGHRA and YSYEKL. After removal of 2 bases from V and 9 bases from J, the junction contained 18 bases not matched to a gene. The CDR3 protein is CASSQKYIGQGPGGEQFF. CDR3 in DNA: TGCGCCAGCAGCCAAAAATACATCGGACAGGGTCCTGGGGGTGAGCAGTTCTTC.